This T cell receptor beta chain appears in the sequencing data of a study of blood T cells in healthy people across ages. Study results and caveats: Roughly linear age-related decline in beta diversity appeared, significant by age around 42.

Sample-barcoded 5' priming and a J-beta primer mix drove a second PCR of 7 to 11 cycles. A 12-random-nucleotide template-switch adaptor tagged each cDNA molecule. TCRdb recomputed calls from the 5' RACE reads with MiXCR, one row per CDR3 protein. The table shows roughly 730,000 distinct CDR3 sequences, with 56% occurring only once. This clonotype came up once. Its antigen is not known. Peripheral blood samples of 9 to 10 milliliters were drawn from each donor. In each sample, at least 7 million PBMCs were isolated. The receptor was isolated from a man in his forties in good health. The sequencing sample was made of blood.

CDR3 region: CASSQAQAGQGANEQFF. The CDR3 region has the DNA TGTGCCAGCAGCCAAGCCCAGGCGGGACAGGGGGCGAATGAGCAGTTCTTC. The chain carries TRBV3-1 and TRBJ2-1; TRBD1 agrees at 12 bases. Germline V gene sequence: CDR1 LGHDT, CDR2 YNNKEL (reference sequence). The V and J ends lost 1 base and 7 bases, in that order; junction bases with no gene match: 8. The CDR3 length is 17 residues.